This is a list of T cell receptor beta chains from one sample in a study of early T cells in non-severe SARS-CoV-2 infection. TCRdb itself ran the 5' RACE reads through MiXCR, one entry per CDR3 protein. The sample shows 95,000 to 120,000 distinct CDR3 sequences, 9.5% to 13% of them seen only once. Specimen: whole blood. These receptors were collected from an adult who was a healthcare worker with PCR-confirmed SARS-CoV-2 infection or an uninfected control (not recorded which). Both conserved end residues are part of each CDR3. The order of the fields is CDR3 length, clone size, D gene, V gene, J gene, CDR3 protein, CDR3 DNA. The D gene is left open where the match is weak. Part of the rows lack a size; the others show once, few, many or a class for expanded clones.

15	few	TRBD2	TRBV19	TRBJ2-1	CASSRSGGPYNEQFF	TGTGCCAGTAGTAGGAGCGGGGGCCCCTACAATGAGCAGTTCTTC
13	many	-	TRBV7-3	TRBJ1-5	CASSLTEGQPQHF	TGTGCCAGCAGCTTAACGGAGGGTCAGCCCCAGCATTTT
15	few	-	TRBV12-3/TRBV12-4	TRBJ1-5	CASAMAAISNQPQHF	TGTGCCAGCGCCATGGCAGCAATTAGCAATCAGCCCCAGCATTTT
16	few	TRBD1	TRBV5-1	TRBJ2-1	CASSLTTGGTRNEQFF	TGCGCCAGCAGCCTTACAACAGGGGGCACGAGGAATGAGCAGTTCTTC
15	few	-	TRBV5-1	TRBJ1-2	CASSPTGFSNYGYTF	TGCGCCAGCAGCCCCACTGGGTTTTCTAACTATGGCTACACCTTC
13	-	-	TRBV5-1	TRBJ2-5	CASTLQGQETQYF	TGCGCCAGCACTCTCCAAGGCCAAGAGACCCAGTACTTC
11	-	-	TRBV29-1	TRBJ2-2	CSVGGPGELFF	TGCAGCGTCGGTGGCCCCGGGGAGCTGTTTTTT
12	few	-	TRBV5-1	TRBJ1-1	CASSLGVTEAFF	TGCGCCAGCAGCTTGGGTGTTACTGAAGCTTTCTTT
11	-	-	TRBV29-1	TRBJ2-1	CSVEWGNEQFF	TGCAGCGTTGAATGGGGAAATGAGCAGTTCTTC
16	few	TRBD2	TRBV3-1	TRBJ2-1	CASSHRTSGFYNEQFF	TGTGCCAGCAGCCACCGGACTAGCGGGTTCTACAATGAGCAGTTCTTC
12	few	-	TRBV29-1	TRBJ2-5	CSALMIQETQYF	TGCAGCGCCCTTATGATTCAAGAGACCCAGTACTTC
14	many	TRBD1	TRBV15	TRBJ2-7	CATGTNRGIREQYF	TGTGCCACCGGGACAAACAGGGGAATACGGGAGCAGTACTTC
14	few	-	TRBV18	TRBJ1-2	CASSPRKSEYGYTF	TGTGCCAGCTCACCACGGAAGTCCGAGTATGGCTACACCTTC
14	few	TRBD2	TRBV20-1	TRBJ2-2	CSATSGGATGELFF	TGCAGTGCTACTAGCGGGGGGGCTACCGGGGAGCTGTTTTTT
15	-	-	TRBV12-5	TRBJ1-3	CASGLQGNSGNTIYF	TGTGCTAGTGGTTTGCAGGGAAACTCTGGAAACACCATATATTTT
14	-	-	TRBV7-8	TRBJ1-5	CASSPRGNNQPQHF	TGTGCCAGCAGCCCCCGGGGGAACAATCAGCCCCAGCATTTT
17	many	-	TRBV7-9	TRBJ1-6	CASSLPGIDAYNSPLHF	TGTGCCAGCAGCTTACCCGGAATAGACGCCTATAATTCACCCCTCCACTTT
15	-	TRBD1	TRBV6-1	TRBJ1-1	CASSATTGLNTEAFF	TGTGCCAGCAGTGCAACGACAGGGTTGAACACTGAAGCTTTCTTT
14	few	TRBD1	TRBV12-3/TRBV12-4	TRBJ1-5	CASGYGQGRWPQHF	TGTGCCAGCGGATATGGACAGGGTCGTTGGCCCCAGCATTTT
14	many	TRBD1	TRBV2	TRBJ2-5	CASSGDSLQETQYF	TGTGCCAGCAGTGGGGACAGCCTACAAGAGACCCAGTACTTC
14	many	TRBD1	TRBV5-1	TRBJ1-1	CASSRQTGDTEAFF	TGCGCCAGCAGCCGTCAGACAGGGGACACTGAAGCTTTCTTT
11	few	-	TRBV6-1	TRBJ1-5	CASAGNQPQHF	TGTGCCAGCGCAGGGAATCAGCCCCAGCATTTT
20	few	TRBD1	TRBV28	TRBJ1-5	CASSLSARGRGRFSNQPQHF	TGTGCCAGCAGTTTATCCGCTCGGGGCAGGGGGCGTTTTAGCAATCAGCCCCAGCATTTT
15	few	TRBD2	TRBV24-1	TRBJ2-1	CATSEGGGTYNEQFF	TGTGCCACCAGTGAGGGCGGGGGGACCTACAATGAGCAGTTCTTC
13	few	-	TRBV20-1	TRBJ2-5	CSAISLFQETQYF	TGCAGTGCTATTAGCCTCTTCCAAGAGACCCAGTACTTC
12	many	TRBD2	TRBV10-3	TRBJ2-3	CAIGLGTDTQYF	TGTGCCATCGGACTAGGCACAGATACGCAGTATTTT
16	many	TRBD1	TRBV6-1	TRBJ2-1	CASRLNYRGHLNEQFF	TGTGCCAGCAGACTTAATTACAGGGGGCACCTCAATGAGCAGTTCTTC
13	many	TRBD2	TRBV30	TRBJ2-3	CAWSVLGEGTQYF	TGTGCCTGGAGTGTACTCGGGGAGGGGACGCAGTATTTT
14	many	TRBD1	TRBV18	TRBJ2-5	CASSPGQGGETQYF	TGTGCCAGCTCACCCGGACAGGGAGGCGAGACCCAGTACTTC
16	few	-	TRBV28	TRBJ1-3	CASSLDDTYSGNTIYF	TGTGCCAGCAGCCTGGATGACACCTACTCTGGAAACACCATATATTTT
17	-	TRBD2	TRBV11-2	TRBJ2-3	CASVRLAGASGGDTQYF	TGTGCCAGCGTACGTCTAGCGGGGGCCTCTGGAGGAGATACGCAGTATTTT
15	-	TRBD1	TRBV6-5	TRBJ2-1	CASSTTGQPYNEQFF	TGTGCCAGCAGTACCACGGGACAGCCCTACAATGAGCAGTTCTTC